The 18 T cell receptor beta chains reported below all come from one sample, sequenced in a study of long-term antiretroviral therapy in people with HIV. Survey-level resolution applied to immunoSEQ assay v3.0. The protocol was immunoSEQ multiplex PCR, while the TCRdb copy is restricted to in-frame clones and leaves out a portion. The sample holds about 24,000 clones, roughly 87% seen once. The sample in question was unsorted PBMCs, obtained 1.8 years before starting antiretroviral therapy. The receptors derive from a man aged 45-65 years with HIV.

V usage is TRBV9 and J usage is TRBJ2-7, with 10 bases identical to TRBD2. J gave up 7 bases and V 1 base, and 11 bases lay outside the gene matches. This CDR3 has 16 amino acids. Germline V gives CDR1 SGDLS, CDR2 YYNGEE. CDR3 nucleotides: TGTGCCAGCAGCGTATACGCTAGCGGGAGAATAGGGGAGCAGTACTTC. Translating it yields CASSVYASGRIGEQYF.

The chain couples TRBV15 to TRBJ2-5; D possibly uses TRBD1 or TRBD2 (5 bases each). This CDR3 region has 16 residues. In germline, CDR1 is LNHNV, CDR2 YYDKDF (reference sequence). V lost 1 base, J lost 2 bases, and 14 bases lay in between. The chain's CDR3 is CATSRGGGFSQETQYF. The CDR3 bases are TGTGCCACCAGCAGAGGTGGGGGATTTTCACAAGAGACCCAGTACTTC.

The rearrangement uses TRBV29-1 and TRBJ1-4; perhaps TRBD1 as D (6 bases). The V and J ends lost 3 bases and 10 bases respectively, with 12 bases between them. This CDR3 contains 12 residues. Germline V CDR1 and CDR2: SQVTM, ANQGSEA. The DNA for the CDR3 is TGCAGCGTTGAGTCAGGGGCCTCAAAACTGTTTTTT. It translates to CSVESGASKLFF.

The chain uses TRBV25-1 and TRBJ1-4; tentative D call: TRBD1 (6 bases). Trimming took 4 bases from V and 5 from J, leaving 14 bases between them. The CDR3 runs to 15 residues. Per germline, CDR1 MGHDK and CDR2 SYGVNS. The DNA of the CDR3 is TGTGCCAGCAGTGGGTACAGGGTCAGGAATGAAAAACTGTTTTTT. This sequence encodes CASSGYRVRNEKLFF.

The V call is TRBV7-2, the J call TRBJ1-2; D is ambiguous. Germline CDR1 and CDR2: SGHTA and FQGNSA. With 5 bases removed from V and 4 bases from J, the gap between germline ends came to 11 bases. The CDR3 has 13 residues. The CDR3 here is CASSVGSLYGYTF. In nucleotides, the CDR3 is TGTGCCAGCAGCGTGGGGAGTCTCTATGGCTACACCTTC.

V is TRBV5-1 and J is TRBJ2-1, with 7 bases lining up with TRBD2. This CDR3 spans 17 amino acids. CDR1 and CDR2 from the germline V gene are SGHRS and YFSETQ. V shed 1 base and J 3 bases; nucleotides not matched to a gene: 10. CDR3 residues: CASSLSASGRDYNEQFF. The CDR3 DNA reads as TGCGCCAGCAGCTTGTCGGCTAGCGGAAGGGACTACAATGAGCAGTTCTTC.

The chain combines TRBV19 with TRBJ2-2; D remains unclear. With 3 bases removed from V and 9 bases from J, the gap between germline ends came to 8 bases. The length of the CDR3 is 12 residues. CDR1 is LNHDA, CDR2 SQIVND, per germline (reference sequence). The CDR3 here is CASSMYSRELFF. The CDR3 DNA reads as TGTGCCAGTAGTATGTACAGCCGGGAGCTGTTTTTT.

This clone showed up just a few times. This chain links TRBV10-1 with TRBJ2-7, with D possibly matching TRBD1 (5 bases). The CDR3 runs to 13 residues. Trimming left V 6 bases short and J 2 bases short, with 11 bases between. Germline CDR1 reads WNHNN; CDR2 reads SYGVQD (reference sequence). Written as DNA, the CDR3 is TGCGCCAGCAGGATCTCAGGGACCTACGAGCAGTACTTC. The encoded protein is CASRISGTYEQYF.

The J gene is TRBJ2-2, the V gene TRBV6-5; 7 bases fit TRBD1. V lost 2 bases to trimming and J lost 0 bases; unmatched junction nucleotides: 3. There are 16 residues in the CDR3. Germline assignment: CDR1 MNHEY and CDR2 SVGAGI. CDR3 sequence: CASSYQTGTNTGELFF. The CDR3 DNA is TGTGCCAGCAGTTACCAGACAGGGACGAACACCGGGGAGCTGTTTTTT.

The V call is TRBV5-4, the J call TRBJ2-1; D is unresolved. The CDR3 is 16 residues long. The ends were cut back, 3 bases at V and 3 bases at J, with 16 bases in the middle. In germline, CDR1 is SGHNT, CDR2 YYREEE (reference sequence). The CDR3 DNA reads as TGTGCCAGCAGCTCCCCGGTAGGAGATTACTACAATGAGCAGTTCTTC. This codes for CASSSPVGDYYNEQFF.

The table lists this clone with a count of one. The CDR3 bases are TGTGCCAGCAGCCGGAGGCAGGGCGGTCTTTACAATGAGCAGTTCTTC. Its protein product is CASSRRQGGLYNEQFF. This chain joins TRBV4-2 and TRBJ2-1; the D call may be TRBD1 or TRBD2 (5 bases each). Trimming took 4 bases from V and 4 from J, leaving 17 bases between them. The CDR3 sequence is 16 residues long. Germline CDR1 and CDR2: LGHNA and YNFKEQ.

The chain recombines TRBV18 with TRBJ1-4; TRBD1 might be the D (5 bases). The CDR3 spans 16 residues. V lost 2 bases and J lost 3, with 13 bases in between. The V gene's germline CDR1 is KGHSH and CDR2 LQKENI. The chain's CDR3 is CASSPSIGEANEKLFF. In nucleotides, the CDR3 is TGTGCCAGCTCACCAAGTATAGGGGAGGCTAATGAAAAACTGTTTTTT.

This chain joins TRBV10-3 and TRBJ2-3; D ambiguous. Germline CDR1 reads ENHRY; CDR2 reads SYGVKD. CDR3 length equals 13 residues. Trimming left V 8 bases short and J 2 bases short, with 11 bases between. In DNA form, the CDR3 reads TGTGCCATCGTAAGAGAGAACACAGATACGCAGTATTTT. Translating it yields CAIVRENTDTQYF.

This chain connects TRBV7-2 to TRBJ2-7; TRBD1 is a possible D gene (6 bases). V lost 5 bases and J 2 bases, leaving 19 bases between the germline ends. Germline CDR1 is SGHTA and CDR2 is FQGNSA. The CDR3 length is 16 residues. For the CDR3, the DNA is TGTGCCAGCAGCCTCGACTTAATAGCAGGGGCCTACGAGCAGTACTTC. This gives the protein CASSLDLIAGAYEQYF.

This clone was detected only once. V and J are TRBV2 and TRBJ2-7; possibly TRBD2 for D (6 bases). With 8 bases removed from V and 6 bases from J, the gap between germline ends came to 23 bases. Germline CDR1 is SNHLY and CDR2 is FYNNEI. The CDR3 has 15 residues. CDR3: CASARLFWGGGEQYF. The DNA for the CDR3 is TGTGCCAGCGCACGACTTTTCTGGGGAGGCGGCGAGCAGTACTTC.

Only one count was recorded for this clone. The V gene is TRBV11-2, the J gene TRBJ2-1; TRBD1 aligns across 9 bases. The germline V gene encodes CDR1 SGHAT and CDR2 FQNNGV. This CDR3 spans 15 amino acids. With 3 bases clipped from V and 3 bases from J, the junction kept 3 bases outside the gene matches. In nucleotides, the CDR3 is TGTGCCAGCAGCTTTGCGGGACAGGGCTACAATGAGCAGTTCTTC. Its protein product is CASSFAGQGYNEQFF. Full variable domain (missing parts from reference TRBV11-2 and TRBJ2-1): EAGVAQSPRYKIIEKRQSVAFWCNPISGHATLYWYQQILGQGPKLLIQFQNNGVVDDSQLPKDRFSAERLKGVDSTLKIQPAKLEDSAVYLCASSFAGQGYNEQFFGPGTRLTVL.

The chain has TRBV19 and TRBJ2-7; D unresolved. Trimming took 6 bases from V and 0 from J, leaving 12 bases between them. Germline V CDR1 and CDR2: LNHDA, SQIVND (reference sequence). This CDR3 has 14 amino acids. This CDR3 reads CASSLTTASYEQYF. As DNA, the CDR3 is TGTGCCAGTAGCCTTACTACGGCCTCCTACGAGCAGTACTTC.

This sequence joins TRBV9 and TRBJ2-5; D may be TRBD2 (5 bases). Germline CDR1 and CDR2: SGDLS and YYNGEE. The CDR3 is 17 amino acids. V was shortened by 0 bases and J by 0 bases, with 15 bases between the two germline ends. The DNA for the CDR3 is TGTGCCAGCAGCGTAGGGCTAGCCAGGCAGTACCAAGAGACCCAGTACTTC. It yields the protein CASSVGLARQYQETQYF.